This T cell receptor (beta chain) was sequenced during a study of blood T cell repertoires in COVID-19. This clone has only one observation. V dropped 0 bases and J dropped 2 bases, with 11 bases sitting between them. CDR1 and CDR2 from the germline V gene are SGHRS and YFSETQ. The CDR3 totals 15 residues. Per the authors' pipeline: Amplification with reference gene primers provided the estimates of nucleated cell counts. Only in-frame clones appear in the TCRdb table, and some are missing; sequencing was by immunoSEQ multiplex PCR. For V, J and clone size, that table is used; D and trimming come from the DNA. There are roughly 230,000 clones in the sample; around 82% occur only once, and roughly 8.7% lies in the top ten.

Sequencing input: peripheral blood. This chain uses TRBV5-1 with TRBJ1-2; TRBD1 is a possible D gene (5 bases). The origin of this receptor is a middle-aged man with active or convalescent COVID-19. The CDR3 protein is CASSLGGDSNYGYTF. The CDR3 nucleotides read TGCGCCAGCAGCTTGGGAGGAGACAGCAACTATGGCTACACCTTC.